The clone carrying this T cell receptor (beta chain) was observed a few times. Antigen: not known. This sample is drawn from a study of T cell repertoires in cytomegalovirus infection. Study summary: Evidence of both CMV infection and a matching HLA type came from public TCR beta signatures.

TCRdb recomputed calls from the reads with MiXCR, one row per CDR3 protein. The sample holds roughly 730,000 distinct CDR3 sequences, around 32% seen once. The CDR3 covers 13 residues. CDR1 and CDR2 from the germline V gene are SGHAT and FQNNGV. V lost 0 bases to trimming and J lost 7 bases, with 9 bases between them. This clonotype was obtained from a human donor in good health (CMV status not recorded). Some clones in this sample may be carry-over from other donors' samples. Here the sequenced sample was cultured PBMCs, taken from culture after CMV antigen stimulation. J is TRBJ2-5 and V is TRBV11-2, with a tentative D call TRBD1 (5 bases). CDR3 nucleotides: TGTGCCAGCAGCTTAGATGGGGCGCGGACCCAGTACTTC. It translates to CASSLDGARTQYF.